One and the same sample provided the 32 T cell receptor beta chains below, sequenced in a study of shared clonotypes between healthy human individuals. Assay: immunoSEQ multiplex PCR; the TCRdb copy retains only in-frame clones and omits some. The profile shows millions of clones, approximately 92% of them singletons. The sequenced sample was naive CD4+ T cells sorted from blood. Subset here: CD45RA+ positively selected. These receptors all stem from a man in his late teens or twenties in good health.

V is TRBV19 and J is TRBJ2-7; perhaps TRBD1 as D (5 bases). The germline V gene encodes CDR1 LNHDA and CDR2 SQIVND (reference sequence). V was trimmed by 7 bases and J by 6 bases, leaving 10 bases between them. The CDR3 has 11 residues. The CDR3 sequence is CASKQGSEQYF. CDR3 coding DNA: TGTGCCAGTAAGCAGGGATCCGAGCAGTACTTC.

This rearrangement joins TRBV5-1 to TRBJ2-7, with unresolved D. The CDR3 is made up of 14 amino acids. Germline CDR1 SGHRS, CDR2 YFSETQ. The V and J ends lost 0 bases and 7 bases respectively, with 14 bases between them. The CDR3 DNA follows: TGCGCCAGCAGCTTGGGAGGCCCCAACACGGAGCAGTACTTC. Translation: CASSLGGPNTEQYF.

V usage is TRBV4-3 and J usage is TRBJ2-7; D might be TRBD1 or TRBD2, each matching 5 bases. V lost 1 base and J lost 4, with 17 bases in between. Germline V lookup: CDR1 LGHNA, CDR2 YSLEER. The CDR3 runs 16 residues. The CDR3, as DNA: TGCGCCAGCAGCCAAGTATGGGGGAGCCCCTGGTACGAGCAGTACTTC. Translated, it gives CASSQVWGSPWYEQYF.

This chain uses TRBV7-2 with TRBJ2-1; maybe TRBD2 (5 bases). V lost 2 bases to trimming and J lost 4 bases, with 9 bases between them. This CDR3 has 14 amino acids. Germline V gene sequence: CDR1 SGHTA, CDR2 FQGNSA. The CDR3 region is CASSLRAGYNEQFF. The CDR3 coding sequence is TGTGCCAGCAGCTTACGGGCGGGTTACAATGAGCAGTTCTTC.

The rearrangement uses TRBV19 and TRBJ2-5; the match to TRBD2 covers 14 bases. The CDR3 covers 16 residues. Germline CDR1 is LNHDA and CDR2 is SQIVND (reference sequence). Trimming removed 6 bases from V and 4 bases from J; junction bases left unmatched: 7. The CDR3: CASSPIGLAGGETQYF. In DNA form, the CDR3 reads TGTGCCAGTAGCCCAATAGGACTAGCGGGAGGAGAGACCCAGTACTTC.

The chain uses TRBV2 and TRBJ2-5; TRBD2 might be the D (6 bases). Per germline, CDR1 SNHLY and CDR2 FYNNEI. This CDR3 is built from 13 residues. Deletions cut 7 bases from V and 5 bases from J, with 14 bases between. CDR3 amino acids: CASKPGGGETQYF. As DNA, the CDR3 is TGTGCCAGCAAACCCGGGGGTGGGGAGACCCAGTACTTC.

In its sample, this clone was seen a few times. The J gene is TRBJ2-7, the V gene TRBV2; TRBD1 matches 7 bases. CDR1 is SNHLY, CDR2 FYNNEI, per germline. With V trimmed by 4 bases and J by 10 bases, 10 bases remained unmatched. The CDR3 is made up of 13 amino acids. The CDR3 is CASSGDRQGFQYF. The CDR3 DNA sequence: TGTGCCAGCAGTGGGGACCGACAGGGCTTCCAGTACTTC.

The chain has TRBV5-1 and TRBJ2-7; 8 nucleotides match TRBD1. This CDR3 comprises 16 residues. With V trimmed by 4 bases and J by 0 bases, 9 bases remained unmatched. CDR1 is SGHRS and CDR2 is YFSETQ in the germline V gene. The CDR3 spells CASSQGGTGSSYEQYF. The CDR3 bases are TGCGCCAGCAGCCAAGGAGGGACAGGCAGCTCCTACGAGCAGTACTTC.

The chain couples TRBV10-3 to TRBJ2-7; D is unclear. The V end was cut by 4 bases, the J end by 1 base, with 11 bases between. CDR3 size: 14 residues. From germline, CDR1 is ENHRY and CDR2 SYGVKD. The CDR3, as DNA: TGTGCCATCAGTGGGGTGGGCAATTCCTACGAGCAGTACTTC. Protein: CAISGVGNSYEQYF.

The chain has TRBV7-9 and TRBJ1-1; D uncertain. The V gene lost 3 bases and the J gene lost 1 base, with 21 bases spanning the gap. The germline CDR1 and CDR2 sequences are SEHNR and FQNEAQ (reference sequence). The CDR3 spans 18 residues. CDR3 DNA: TGTGCCAGCAGCTTGTGGAGGGTTTCTCCACCCTCGAACACTGAAGCTTTCTTT. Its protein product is CASSLWRVSPPSNTEAFF.

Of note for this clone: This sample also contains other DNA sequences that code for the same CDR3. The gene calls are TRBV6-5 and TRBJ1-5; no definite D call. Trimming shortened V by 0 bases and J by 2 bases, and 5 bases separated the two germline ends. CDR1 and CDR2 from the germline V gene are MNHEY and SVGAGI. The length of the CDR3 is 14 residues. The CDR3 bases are TGTGCCAGCAGTTACTCCCGTGGCAATCAGCCCCAGCATTTT. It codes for CASSYSRGNQPQHF.

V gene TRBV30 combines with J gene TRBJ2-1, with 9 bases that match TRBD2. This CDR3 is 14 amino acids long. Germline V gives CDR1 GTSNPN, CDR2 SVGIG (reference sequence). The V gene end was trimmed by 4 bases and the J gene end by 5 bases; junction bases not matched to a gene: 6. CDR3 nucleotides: TGTGCCTGGATGGTTAGCGGGGGTGACAATGAGCAGTTCTTC. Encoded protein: CAWMVSGGDNEQFF.

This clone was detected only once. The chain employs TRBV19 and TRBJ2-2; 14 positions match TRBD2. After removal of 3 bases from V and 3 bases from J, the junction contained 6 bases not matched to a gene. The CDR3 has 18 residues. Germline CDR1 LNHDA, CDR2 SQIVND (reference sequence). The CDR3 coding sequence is TGTGCCAGTAGTATCCCGGGACTAGCGGGAGATCACACCGGGGAGCTGTTTTTT. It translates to CASSIPGLAGDHTGELFF.

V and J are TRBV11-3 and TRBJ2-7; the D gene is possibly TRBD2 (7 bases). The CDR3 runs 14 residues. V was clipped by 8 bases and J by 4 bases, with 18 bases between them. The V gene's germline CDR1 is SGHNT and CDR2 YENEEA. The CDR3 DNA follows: TGTGCCAGCCGCTGGGGGGGGCGCTTATACGAGCAGTACTTC. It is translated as CASRWGGRLYEQYF.

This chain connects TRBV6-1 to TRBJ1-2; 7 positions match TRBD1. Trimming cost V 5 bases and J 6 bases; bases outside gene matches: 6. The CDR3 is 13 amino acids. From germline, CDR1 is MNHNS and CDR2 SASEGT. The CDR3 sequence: CASSSRDRDGYTF. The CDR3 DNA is TGTGCCAGCAGTTCTCGGGACAGAGATGGCTACACCTTC.

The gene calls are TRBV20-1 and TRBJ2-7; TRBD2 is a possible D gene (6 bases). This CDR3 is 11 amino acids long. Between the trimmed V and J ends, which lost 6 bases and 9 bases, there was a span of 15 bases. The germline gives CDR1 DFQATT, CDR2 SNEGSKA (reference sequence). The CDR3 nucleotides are TGCAGTGCAGCACTAGCCGGACCGCAGTACTTC. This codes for CSAALAGPQYF.

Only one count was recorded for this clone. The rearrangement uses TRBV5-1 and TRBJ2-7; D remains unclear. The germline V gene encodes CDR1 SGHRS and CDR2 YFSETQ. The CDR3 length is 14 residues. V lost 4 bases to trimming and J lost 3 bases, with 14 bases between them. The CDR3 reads CASSVGYDDYEQYF. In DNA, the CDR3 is TGCGCCAGCAGCGTCGGGTACGACGACTACGAGCAGTACTTC.

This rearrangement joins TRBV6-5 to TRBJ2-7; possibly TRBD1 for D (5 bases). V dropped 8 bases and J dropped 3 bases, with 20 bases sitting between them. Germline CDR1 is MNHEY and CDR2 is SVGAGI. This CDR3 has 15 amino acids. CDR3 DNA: TGTGCCAGCGGACAACGGAGAGGTACCCTCTACGAGCAGTACTTC. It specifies CASGQRRGTLYEQYF.

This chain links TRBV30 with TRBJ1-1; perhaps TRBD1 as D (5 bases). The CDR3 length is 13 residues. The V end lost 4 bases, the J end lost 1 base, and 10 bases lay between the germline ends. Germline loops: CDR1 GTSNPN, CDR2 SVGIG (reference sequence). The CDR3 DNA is TGTGCCTGGACAGGGCTTCCGAACACTGAAGCTTTCTTT. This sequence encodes CAWTGLPNTEAFF. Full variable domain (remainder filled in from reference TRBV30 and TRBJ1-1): SQTIHQWPATLVQPVGSPLSLECTVEGTSNPNLYWYRQAAGRGLQLLFYSVGIGQISSEVPQNLSASRPQDRQFILSSKKLLLSDSGFYLCAWTGLPNTEAFFGQGTRLTVV.

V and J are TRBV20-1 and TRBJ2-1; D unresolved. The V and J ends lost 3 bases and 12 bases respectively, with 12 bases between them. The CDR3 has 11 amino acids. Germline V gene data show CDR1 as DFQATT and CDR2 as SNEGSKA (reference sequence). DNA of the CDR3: TGCAGTGCTAGTCCCGAAAAGCTGCAGTTCTTC. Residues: CSASPEKLQFF.

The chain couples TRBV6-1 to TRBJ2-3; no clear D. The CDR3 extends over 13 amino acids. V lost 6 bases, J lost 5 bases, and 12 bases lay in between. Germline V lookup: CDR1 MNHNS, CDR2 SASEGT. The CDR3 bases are TGTGCCAGCAGCCTAAGGAATGTAGATACGCAGTATTTT. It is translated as CASSLRNVDTQYF.

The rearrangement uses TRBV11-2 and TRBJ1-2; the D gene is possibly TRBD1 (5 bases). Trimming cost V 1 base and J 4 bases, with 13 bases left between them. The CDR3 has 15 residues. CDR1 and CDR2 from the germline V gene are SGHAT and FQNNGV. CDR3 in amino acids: CASSLGQGPGYGYTF. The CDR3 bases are TGTGCCAGCAGCTTAGGCCAGGGCCCGGGCTATGGCTACACCTTC.

CDR3 nucleotide sequence: TGTGCCAGTATGGAGCAGCCAAATAATTCACCCCTCCACTTT. Translated: CASMEQPNNSPLHF. The chain employs TRBV19 and TRBJ1-6; D call uncertain. CDR1 is LNHDA and CDR2 is SQIVND in the germline V gene (reference sequence). CDR3 size: 14 residues. V dropped 7 bases and J dropped 5 bases, with 12 bases sitting between them.

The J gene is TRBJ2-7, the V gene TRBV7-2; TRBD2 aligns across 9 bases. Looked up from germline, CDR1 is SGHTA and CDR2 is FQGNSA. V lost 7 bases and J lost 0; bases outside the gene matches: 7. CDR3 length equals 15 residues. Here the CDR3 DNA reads TGTGCCAGCATGGAGGGCGGGGGGGTCTCCTACGAGCAGTACTTC. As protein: CASMEGGGVSYEQYF.

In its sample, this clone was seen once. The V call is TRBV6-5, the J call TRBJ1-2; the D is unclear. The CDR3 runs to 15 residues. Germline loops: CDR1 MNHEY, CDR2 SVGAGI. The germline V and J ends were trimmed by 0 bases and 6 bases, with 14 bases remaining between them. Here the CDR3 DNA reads TGTGCCAGCAGTTACTCCAGGACGTTGAGGGATGGCTACACCTTC. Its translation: CASSYSRTLRDGYTF.

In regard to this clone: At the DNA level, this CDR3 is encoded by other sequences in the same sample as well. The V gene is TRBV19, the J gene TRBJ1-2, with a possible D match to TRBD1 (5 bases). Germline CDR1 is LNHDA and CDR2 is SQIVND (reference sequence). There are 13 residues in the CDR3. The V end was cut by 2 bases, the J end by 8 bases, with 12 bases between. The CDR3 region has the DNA TGTGCCAGTAGTATATCAACAGGTGGAGGCTACACCTTC. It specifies CASSISTGGGYTF.

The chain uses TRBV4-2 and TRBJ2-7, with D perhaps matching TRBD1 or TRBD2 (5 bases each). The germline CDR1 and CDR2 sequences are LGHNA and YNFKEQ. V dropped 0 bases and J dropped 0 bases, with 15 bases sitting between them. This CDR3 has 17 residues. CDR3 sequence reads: CASSQDRGVGPSYEQYF. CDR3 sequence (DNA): TGTGCCAGCAGCCAAGATCGAGGGGTGGGCCCCTCCTACGAGCAGTACTTC.

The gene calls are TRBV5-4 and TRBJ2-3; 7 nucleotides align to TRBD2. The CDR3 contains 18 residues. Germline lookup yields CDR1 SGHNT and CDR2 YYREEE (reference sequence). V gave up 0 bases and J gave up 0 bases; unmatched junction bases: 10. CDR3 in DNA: TGTGCCAGCAGCTTGGCGGCGGGAGCGGGGATTAGCACAGATACGCAGTATTTT. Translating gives CASSLAAGAGISTDTQYF.

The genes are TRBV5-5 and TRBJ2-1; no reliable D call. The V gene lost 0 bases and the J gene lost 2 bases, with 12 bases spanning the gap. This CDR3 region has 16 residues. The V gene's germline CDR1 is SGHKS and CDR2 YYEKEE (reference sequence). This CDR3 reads CASSLAAIIAYNEQFF. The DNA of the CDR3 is TGTGCCAGCAGCTTGGCCGCCATCATTGCCTACAATGAGCAGTTCTTC. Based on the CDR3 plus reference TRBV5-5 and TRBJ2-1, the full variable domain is DAGVTQSPTHLIKTRGQQVTLRCSPISGHKSVSWYQQVLGQGPQFIFQYYEKEERGRGNFPDRFSARQFPNYSSELNVNALLLGDSALYLCASSLAAIIAYNEQFFGPGTRLTVL.

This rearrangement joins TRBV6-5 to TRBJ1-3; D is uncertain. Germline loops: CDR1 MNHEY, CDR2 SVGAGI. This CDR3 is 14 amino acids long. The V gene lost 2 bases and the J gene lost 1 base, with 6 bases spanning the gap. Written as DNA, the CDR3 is TGTGCCAGCAGTTACAGGGAGTCTGGAAACACCATATATTTT. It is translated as CASSYRESGNTIYF.

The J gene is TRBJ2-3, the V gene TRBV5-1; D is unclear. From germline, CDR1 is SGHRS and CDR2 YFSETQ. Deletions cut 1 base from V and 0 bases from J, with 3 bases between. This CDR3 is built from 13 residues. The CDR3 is CASSLYSTDTQYF. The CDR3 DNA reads TGCGCCAGCAGCTTGTATAGCACAGATACGCAGTATTTT. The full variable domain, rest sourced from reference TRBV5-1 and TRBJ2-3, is KAGVTQTPRYLIKTRGQQVTLSCSPISGHRSVSWYQQTPGQGLQFLFEYFSETQRNKGNFPGRFSGRQFSNSRSEMNVSTLELGDSALYLCASSLYSTDTQYFGPGTRLTVL.

CDR3 protein: CASMFDQGGGYTF. Here the CDR3 DNA reads TGTGCCAGCATGTTTGATCAGGGGGGTGGCTACACCTTC. V is TRBV6-6 and J is TRBJ1-2; 7 bases line up with TRBD1. This CDR3 region has 13 residues. CDR1 is MNHNY and CDR2 is SVGAGI in the germline V gene (reference sequence). Trimming cost V 7 bases and J 7 bases; bases outside gene matches: 9.